These T cell receptor beta chains were read from a single sample in a study of T cell responses to AZD1222 COVID-19 vaccine. The repertoire was sequenced with immunoSEQ multiplex PCR; TCRdb's copy has only in-frame clones and lacks some. The sample records some 250,000 clones, 90% to 95% being singletons. The source was peripheral blood, collected 28 days after the second AZD1222 dose. The receptor source for this set is an adult who received the AZD1222 COVID-19 vaccine. Both conserved end residues are part of each CDR3. Fields, in order: clone size, V gene, D gene, J gene, CDR3 protein, CDR3 DNA. D genes are given only for firm matches. A row's size may be missing; if present it is once, few, many or a size class.

size: -; V: TRBV20-1; D: -; J: TRBJ2-5; CDR3: CSASPSGQETQYF; DNA: TGCAGTGCTAGTCCCTCTGGGCAAGAGACCCAGTACTTC
size: -; V: TRBV11-1; D: -; J: TRBJ1-1; CDR3: CASSLEGGAEAFF; DNA: TGTGCCAGCAGCTTAGAGGGGGGCGCTGAAGCTTTCTTT
size: -; V: TRBV29-1; D: -; J: TRBJ1-1; CDR3: CSVINREGGTEAFF; DNA: TGCAGCGTAATCAACAGGGAGGGGGGGACTGAAGCTTTCTTT
size: -; V: TRBV5-6; D: TRBD2; J: TRBJ2-1; CDR3: CASSPPRTRGMLSEQFF; DNA: TGTGCCAGCAGCCCACCGAGGACTAGAGGGATGCTCAGTGAGCAGTTCTTC
size: -; V: TRBV6-5; D: -; J: TRBJ1-2; CDR3: CASSKGYYGYTF; DNA: TGTGCCAGCAGTAAGGGGTACTATGGCTACACCTTC
size: -; V: TRBV10-3; D: -; J: TRBJ2-7; CDR3: CAISEGIAEAYEQYF; DNA: TGTGCCATCAGTGAAGGGATAGCGGAAGCCTACGAGCAGTACTTC
size: -; V: TRBV14; D: -; J: TRBJ2-1; CDR3: CASSQVGGSYNEQFF; DNA: TGTGCCAGCAGCCAAGTCGGAGGTTCCTACAATGAGCAGTTCTTC
size: once; V: TRBV24-1; D: TRBD2; J: TRBJ2-2; CDR3: CATSDLAGEAGELFF; DNA: TGTGCCACCAGTGATTTAGCGGGGGAGGCCGGGGAGCTGTTTTTT
size: -; V: TRBV28; D: -; J: TRBJ1-6; CDR3: CASSSNRDGAPLHF; DNA: TGTGCCAGCAGTTCTAACAGGGATGGTGCGCCCCTCCACTTT
size: -; V: TRBV4-1; D: -; J: TRBJ1-1; CDR3: CASSPRGGLNTEAFF; DNA: TGCGCCAGCAGCCCCCGCGGCGGACTGAACACTGAAGCTTTCTTT
size: -; V: TRBV4-3; D: TRBD1; J: TRBJ2-1; CDR3: CASSQRGQGSTHEQFF; DNA: TGCGCCAGCAGCCAACGGGGACAGGGTAGTACCCATGAGCAGTTCTTC